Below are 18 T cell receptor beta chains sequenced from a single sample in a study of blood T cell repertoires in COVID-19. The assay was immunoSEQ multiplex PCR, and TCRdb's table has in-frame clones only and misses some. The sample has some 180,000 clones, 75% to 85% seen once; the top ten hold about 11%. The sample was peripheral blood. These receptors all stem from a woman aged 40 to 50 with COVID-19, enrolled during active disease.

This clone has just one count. CDR3 nucleotides: TGTGCCAGCAGCTACGACAGGGCTGAAGCTTTCTTT. Translating it yields CASSYDRAEAFF. The chain has TRBV5-6 and TRBJ1-1, with 7 bases identical to TRBD1. The CDR3 totals 12 residues. Germline CDR1 and CDR2: SGHDT and YYEEEE. The V and J ends lost 3 bases and 6 bases, in that order; junction bases with no gene match: 2. The variable domain in full, with the rest retrieved from reference TRBV5-6 and TRBJ1-1, is DAGVTQSPTHLIKTRGQQVTLRCSPKSGHDTVSWYQQALGQGPQFIFQYYEEEERQRGNFPDRFSGHQFPNYSSELNVNALLLGDSALYLCASSYDRAEAFFGQGTRLTVV.

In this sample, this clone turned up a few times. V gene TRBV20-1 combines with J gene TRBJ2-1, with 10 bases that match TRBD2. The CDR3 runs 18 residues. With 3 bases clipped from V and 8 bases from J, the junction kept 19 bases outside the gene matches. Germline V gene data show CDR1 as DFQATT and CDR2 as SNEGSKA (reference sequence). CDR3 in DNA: TGCAGTGCTAGTCGTTTGGGGGGAGGGGCTAGCGGGAGCTATGAGCAGTTCTTC. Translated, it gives CSASRLGGGASGSYEQFF.

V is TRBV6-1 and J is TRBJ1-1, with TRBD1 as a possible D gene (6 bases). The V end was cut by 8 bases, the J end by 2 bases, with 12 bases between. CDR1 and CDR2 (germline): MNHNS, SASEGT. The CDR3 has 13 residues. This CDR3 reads CASARTDNTEAFF. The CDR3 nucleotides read TGTGCCAGCGCCCGGACAGACAACACTGAAGCTTTCTTT.

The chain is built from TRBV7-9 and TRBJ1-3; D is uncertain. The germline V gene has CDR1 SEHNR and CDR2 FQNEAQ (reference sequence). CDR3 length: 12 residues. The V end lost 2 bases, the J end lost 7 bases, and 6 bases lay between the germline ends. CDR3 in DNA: TGTGCCAGCAGCTTACAGGCTAACACCATATATTTT. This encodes CASSLQANTIYF.

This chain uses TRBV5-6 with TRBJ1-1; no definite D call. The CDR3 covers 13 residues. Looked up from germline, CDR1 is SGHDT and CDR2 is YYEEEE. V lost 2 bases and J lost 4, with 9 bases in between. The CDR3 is CASSFPAGTEAFF. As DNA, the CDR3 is TGTGCCAGCAGCTTCCCGGCGGGCACTGAAGCTTTCTTT.

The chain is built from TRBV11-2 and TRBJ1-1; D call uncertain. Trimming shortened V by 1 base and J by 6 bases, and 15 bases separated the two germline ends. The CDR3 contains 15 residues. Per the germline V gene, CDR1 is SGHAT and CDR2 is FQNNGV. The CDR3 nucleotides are TGTGCCAGCAGCTTAGTAATCGAGGGAGACTCTGAAGCTTTCTTT. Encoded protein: CASSLVIEGDSEAFF.

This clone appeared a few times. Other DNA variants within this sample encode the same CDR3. CDR3 residues: CASSPGTLNTGELFF. CDR3 DNA sequence: TGTGCCAGCAGTCCCGGGACTCTTAACACCGGGGAGCTGTTTTTT. The rearrangement links TRBV5-4 to TRBJ2-2; D might be TRBD2 (6 bases). Germline CDR1 is SGHNT and CDR2 is YYREEE (reference sequence). Trimming took off 5 bases at V and 2 bases at J, with 13 bases between the two ends. This CDR3 is built from 15 residues.

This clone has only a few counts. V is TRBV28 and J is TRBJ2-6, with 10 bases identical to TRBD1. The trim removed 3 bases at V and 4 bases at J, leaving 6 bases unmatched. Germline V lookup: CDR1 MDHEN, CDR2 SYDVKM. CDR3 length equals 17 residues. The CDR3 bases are TGTGCCAGCAGTTTTTGGGGGACAGGGGTAGGGGCCAACGTCCTGACTTTC. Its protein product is CASSFWGTGVGANVLTF.

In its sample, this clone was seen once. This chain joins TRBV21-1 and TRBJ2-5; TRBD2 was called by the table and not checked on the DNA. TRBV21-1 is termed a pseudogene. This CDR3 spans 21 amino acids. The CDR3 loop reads CASSMTGTSGGVLLAQETQYF. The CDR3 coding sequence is TGTGCCAGCAGCATGACCGGGACTAGCGGGGGGGTGTTACTTGCACAAGAGACCCAGTACTTC.

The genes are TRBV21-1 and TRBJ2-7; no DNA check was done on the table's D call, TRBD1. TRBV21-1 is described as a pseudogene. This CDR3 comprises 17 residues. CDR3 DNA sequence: TGTGCCAGCAGCCCGAGAGGGGGACATAGGGAAAGGAACGAGCAGTACGTC. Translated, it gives CASSPRGGHRERNEQYV.

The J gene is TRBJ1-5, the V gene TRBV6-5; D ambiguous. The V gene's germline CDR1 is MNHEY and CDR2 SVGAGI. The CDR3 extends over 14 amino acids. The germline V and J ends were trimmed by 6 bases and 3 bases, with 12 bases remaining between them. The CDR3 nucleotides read TGTGCCAGCAGGCTCGGAGGAAACAATCAGCCCCAGCATTTT. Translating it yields CASRLGGNNQPQHF.

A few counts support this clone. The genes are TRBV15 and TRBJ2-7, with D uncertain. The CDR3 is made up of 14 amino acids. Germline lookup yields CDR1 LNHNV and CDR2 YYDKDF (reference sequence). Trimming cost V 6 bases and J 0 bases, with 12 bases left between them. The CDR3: CATRLAYSSYEQYV. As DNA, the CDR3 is TGTGCCACCAGGCTTGCTTACAGCTCCTACGAGCAGTACGTC.

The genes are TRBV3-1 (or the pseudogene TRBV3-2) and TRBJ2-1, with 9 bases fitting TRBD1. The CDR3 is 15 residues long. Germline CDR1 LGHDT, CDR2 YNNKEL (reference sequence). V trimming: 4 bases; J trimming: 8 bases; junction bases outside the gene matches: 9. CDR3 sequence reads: CASSRLDRGGDEQFF. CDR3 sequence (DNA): TGTGCCAGCAGCCGCTTGGACAGGGGTGGGGATGAGCAGTTCTTC.

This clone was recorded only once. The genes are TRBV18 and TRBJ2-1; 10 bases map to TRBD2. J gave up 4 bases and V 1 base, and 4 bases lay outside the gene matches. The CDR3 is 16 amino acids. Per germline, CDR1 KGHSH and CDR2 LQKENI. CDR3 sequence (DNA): TGTGCCAGCTCACCACGGGTAGCGGGGGGATACAATGAGCAGTTCTTC. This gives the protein CASSPRVAGGYNEQFF.

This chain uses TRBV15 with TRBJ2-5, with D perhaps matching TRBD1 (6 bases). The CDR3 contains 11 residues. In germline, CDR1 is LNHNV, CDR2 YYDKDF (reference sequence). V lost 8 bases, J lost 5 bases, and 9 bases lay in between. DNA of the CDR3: TGTGCCACCCTTACAGGGGAGACCCAGTACTTC. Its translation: CATLTGETQYF.

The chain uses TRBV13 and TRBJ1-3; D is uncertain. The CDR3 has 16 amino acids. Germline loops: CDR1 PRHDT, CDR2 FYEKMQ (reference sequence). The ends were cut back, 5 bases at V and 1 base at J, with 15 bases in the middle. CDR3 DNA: TGTGCCAGCAGCCGCGGGAGGACCAGGTCTGGAAACACCATATATTTT. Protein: CASSRGRTRSGNTIYF.

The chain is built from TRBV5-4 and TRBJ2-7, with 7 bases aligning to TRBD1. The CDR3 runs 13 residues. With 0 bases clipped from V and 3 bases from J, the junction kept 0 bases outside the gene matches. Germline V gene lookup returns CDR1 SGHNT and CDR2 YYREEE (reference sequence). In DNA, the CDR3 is TGTGCCAGCAGCTTGGACAGGGGCTACGAGCAGTACGTC. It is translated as CASSLDRGYEQYV.

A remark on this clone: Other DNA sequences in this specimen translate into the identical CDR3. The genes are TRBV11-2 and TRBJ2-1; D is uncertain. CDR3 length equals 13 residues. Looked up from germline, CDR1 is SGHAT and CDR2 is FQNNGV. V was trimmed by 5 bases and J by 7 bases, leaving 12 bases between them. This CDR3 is CASSLGRFNEQFF. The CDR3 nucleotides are TGTGCCAGCAGCCTAGGGCGGTTTAATGAGCAGTTCTTC.